This T cell receptor beta chain was identified during a study of beta chain features in type 1 diabetes. Study observations and caveats: Shorter templates might be favored by PCR, and equally so in patients and in controls. Within patients, naive, central memory and Treg TCRB repertoires seemed more similar than within healthy donors.

Concerning this clone itself: Its antigen remains unknown.

CDR1 and CDR2 (germline): SGDLS, YYNGEE. The CDR3 consists of 15 residues. After removal of 3 bases from V and 5 bases from J, the junction contained 5 bases not matched to a gene. Investigators reverse transcribed all isolated RNA, so they sequenced expressed TCRB transcripts. Method: immunoSEQ multiplex PCR; TCRdb's copy keeps in-frame clones and lacks some. This table has a few hundred thousand clones, about 15% appearing once. Sequencing was performed on naive CD4+ T cells from blood. This clonotype originated in a woman between 18 and 30 years old in good health. V and J are TRBV9 and TRBJ2-5; 12 nucleotides line up with TRBD2. The CDR3 sequence is CASSATSGRRETQYF. The CDR3 DNA reads TGTGCCAGCAGCGCGACTAGCGGGAGAAGGGAGACCCAGTACTTC.